This T cell receptor beta chain is from a study of CD8 T cells in Susac syndrome. The authors reverse transcribed about 0.5 to 1 ug RNA with random hexamers. Amplification of TCR beta CDR3 used immunoSEQ multiplex PCR across 54 Vbeta and 13 Jbeta. TCRdb passed the immunoSEQ multiplex PCR reads through MiXCR, listing each CDR3 protein once. The profile shows about 160,000 distinct CDR3 sequences, approximately 94% of them singletons. From blood CD8+ and CD4+ T cells, TCR beta sequences were generated. Stable or active relapsing-remitting multiple sclerosis, untreated and meeting revised McDonald criteria, defined the controls. The source is a human donor with multiple sclerosis. The specimen was CD4+ T cells from PBMCs.

The CDR3: CSVDGGSSNTIYF. The CDR3 DNA follows: TGCAGCGTTGATGGGGGGTCCTCGAACACCATATATTTT. V is TRBV29-1 and J is TRBJ1-3; D possibly corresponds to TRBD1 (5 bases). CDR1 and CDR2 from the germline V gene are SQVTM and ANQGSEA. V was shortened by 3 bases and J by 7 bases, with 13 bases between the two germline ends. This CDR3 has 13 amino acids.